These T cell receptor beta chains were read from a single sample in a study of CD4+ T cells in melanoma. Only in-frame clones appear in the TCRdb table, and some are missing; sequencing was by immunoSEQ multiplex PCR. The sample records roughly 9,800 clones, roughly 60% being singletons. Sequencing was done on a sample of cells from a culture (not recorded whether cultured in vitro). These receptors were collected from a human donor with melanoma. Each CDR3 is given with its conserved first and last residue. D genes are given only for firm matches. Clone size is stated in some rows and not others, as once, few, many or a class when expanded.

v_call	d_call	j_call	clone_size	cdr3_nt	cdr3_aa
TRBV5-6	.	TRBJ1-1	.	TGTGCCAGCAGCTTGGGCCTAAGGGACACTGAAGCTTTCTTT	CASSLGLRDTEAFF
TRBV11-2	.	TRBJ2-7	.	TGTGCCAGCAGCTTAGCGAGCAACCTTGGCGAGCAGTACTTC	CASSLASNLGEQYF
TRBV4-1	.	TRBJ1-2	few	TGCGCCAGCAGCCAAGATTTCTCAGGGAACTATGGCTACACCTTC	CASSQDFSGNYGYTF
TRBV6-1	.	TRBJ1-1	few	TGTGCCAGCAGTGATCCCTTCGCGATGAACACTGAAGCTTTCTTT	CASSDPFAMNTEAFF
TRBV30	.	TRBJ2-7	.	TGTGCCTGGACCCCCTTGCGGGGCAGGGTGCGGGAGCAGTACTTC	CAWTPLRGRVREQYF
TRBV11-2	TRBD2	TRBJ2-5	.	TGTGCCACCCAGCGGGGGGCGAGCGGGGATGGAGAGACCCAGTACTTC	CATQRGASGDGETQYF
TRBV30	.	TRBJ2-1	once	TGTGCCTGCCGCCACGGCTACAATGAGCAGTTCTTC	CACRHGYNEQFF
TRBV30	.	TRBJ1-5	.	TGTGCCTGGAGTCCCCCTATGGGCAGGCCCCATCAGCCCCAGCATTTT	CAWSPPMGRPHQPQHF
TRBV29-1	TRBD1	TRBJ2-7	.	TGCAGCGTTGTGCTTCCGGGACAGTATGAGCAGTACTTC	CSVVLPGQYEQYF
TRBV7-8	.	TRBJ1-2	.	TGTGCCAGCAGCTCGAACAGGGTGGCGGGAACTAACTATGGCTACACCTTC	CASSSNRVAGTNYGYTF
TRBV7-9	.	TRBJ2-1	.	TGTGCCAGCAGCCCCAGGGACTCGAGCTCCTACAATGAGCAGTTCTTC	CASSPRDSSSYNEQFF
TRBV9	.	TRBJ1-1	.	TGTGCCAGCGGGAGGGGGGGGCTCATGAACACTGAAGCTTTCTTT	CASGRGGLMNTEAFF
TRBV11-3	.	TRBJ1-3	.	TGTGCCAGCAGCCCAGAGGGGGGAAACACCATATATTTT	CASSPEGGNTIYF
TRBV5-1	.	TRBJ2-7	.	TGCGCCAGCAGCTTGGGGACAGCCGAGAGCTCCTACGAGCAGTACTTC	CASSLGTAESSYEQYF
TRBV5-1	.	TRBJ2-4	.	TGCGCCAGCAGCTCTGGAAGTAGCGGGACAGGGCTAGCCAAAAACATTCAGTACTTC	CASSSGSSGTGLAKNIQYF